The next 27 T cell receptor beta chains were all read from a single sample in a study of cytomegalovirus exposure and HLA in healthy donors. The PCR made use of 60 Vbeta and 13 Jbeta primers. Assay used: immunoSEQ multiplex PCR; TCRdb lists only in-frame clones, some missing. Here the sample spans roughly 120,000 clones, around 77% being singletons. The material sequenced was PBMCs. Receptors originate from a man between 45 and 60 years old in good health and CMV-seropositive.

The J gene is TRBJ2-3, the V gene TRBV11-2; D perhaps matches TRBD2 (5 bases). The germline V and J ends were trimmed by 5 bases and 4 bases, with 10 bases remaining between them. Germline CDR1 SGHAT, CDR2 FQNNGV. This CDR3 is built from 13 residues. CDR3 loop: CASSTTGADTQYF. Here the CDR3 DNA reads TGTGCCAGCAGCACAACCGGGGCAGATACGCAGTATTTT.

This clone was picked up one time. The chain recombines TRBV5-1 with TRBJ2-3; 7 nucleotides match TRBD2. Germline CDR1 and CDR2: SGHRS and YFSETQ. Trimming at V came to 4 bases and at J to 2 bases, leaving 10 bases not matched to a gene. The CDR3 is made up of 16 amino acids. The CDR3 region is CASSLGASGLTDTQYF. The CDR3 DNA sequence: TGCGCCAGCAGCCTTGGGGCTAGCGGCCTCACAGATACGCAGTATTTT.

The chain couples TRBV7-9 to TRBJ2-3, with D unresolved. The germline CDR1 and CDR2 sequences are SEHNR and FQNEAQ (reference sequence). V was trimmed by 7 bases and J by 0 bases, leaving 11 bases between them. This CDR3 contains 14 residues. The DNA for the CDR3 is TGTGCCAGCAAGAGGAACCCGAGCACAGATACGCAGTATTTT. This encodes CASKRNPSTDTQYF.

This clone appeared a few times. The chain couples TRBV11-2 to TRBJ2-7; D perhaps matches TRBD2 (5 bases). Germline V CDR1 and CDR2: SGHAT, FQNNGV. V lost 5 bases to trimming and J lost 0 bases, with 17 bases between them. The CDR3 runs to 16 residues. The CDR3 region is CASSPASGVSSYEQYF. Written as DNA, the CDR3 is TGTGCCAGCAGCCCCGCGAGCGGAGTGAGCTCCTACGAGCAGTACTTC.

The V and J genes are TRBV7-6 and TRBJ2-7; D is perhaps TRBD2 (6 bases). The CDR3 extends over 16 amino acids. Germline V lookup: CDR1 SGHVS, CDR2 FNYEAQ. Trimming removed 5 bases from V and 6 bases from J, with 23 bases in between. The CDR3 sequence is CASSPESGTWRAEQYF. CDR3 coding DNA: TGTGCCAGCAGCCCCGAATCCGGGACTTGGCGGGCCGAGCAGTACTTC. The variable domain in full, completed from reference TRBV7-6 and TRBJ2-7, reads GAGVSQSPRYKVTKRGQDVALRCDPISGHVSLYWYRQALGQGPEFLTYFNYEAQQDKSGLPNDRFSAERPEGSISTLTIQRTEQRDSAMYRCASSPESGTWRAEQYFGPGTRLTVT.

The rearrangement links TRBV11-2 to TRBJ2-2; 8 nucleotides agree with TRBD1. The V and J ends lost 5 bases and 3 bases, in that order; junction bases with no gene match: 8. In germline, CDR1 is SGHAT, CDR2 FQNNGV. The CDR3 consists of 16 residues. CDR3 in amino acids: CASSPGTGGDTGELFF. CDR3 in DNA: TGTGCCAGCAGCCCCGGGACAGGAGGGGACACCGGGGAGCTGTTTTTT.

The chain has TRBV23-1 and TRBJ2-3; perhaps TRBD1 as D (6 bases). TRBV23-1 is noted as an ORF with a role that remains uncertain. V shed 4 bases and J shed 3 bases, with 14 bases lying between them. CDR3 size: 15 residues. CDR3: CASSLGARFTDTQYF. In DNA, the CDR3 is TGCGCCAGCAGTCTGGGGGCGAGGTTTACAGATACGCAGTATTTT.

The count of this clone is one. This chain links TRBV2 with TRBJ1-2; perhaps TRBD1 as D (6 bases). V was pared by 3 bases and J by 8 bases, with 13 bases between. The CDR3 length is 13 residues. Germline CDR1 and CDR2: SNHLY and FYNNEI. CDR3 sequence (DNA): TGTGCCAGCAGTGACAGGGGCCTATTAGGCTACACCTTC. As protein: CASSDRGLLGYTF.

J is TRBJ1-4 and V is TRBV18, with 10 positions matching TRBD1. Germline loops: CDR1 KGHSH, CDR2 LQKENI. V was pared by 3 bases and J by 5 bases, with 3 bases of the junction left unmatched. This CDR3 is 15 amino acids long. CDR3 sequence (DNA): TGTGCCAGCTCACCCGACAGGGGGCTGAATGAAAAACTGTTTTTT. Encoded protein: CASSPDRGLNEKLFF.

This clone was counted a single time. The chain links TRBV5-8 to TRBJ2-7; a possible D gene is TRBD1 (6 bases). CDR1 and CDR2 (germline): SGHTS, YDEGEE. This CDR3 contains 13 residues. V lost 5 bases and J 0 bases, leaving 9 bases between the germline ends. In DNA form, the CDR3 reads TGTGCCAGCAGGACAGGTCACTCCTACGAGCAGTACTTC. This sequence encodes CASRTGHSYEQYF.

The table lists this clone with a count of one. The rearrangement joins TRBV12-5 to TRBJ2-1; 10 bases are shared with TRBD2. The CDR3 totals 21 residues. Germline V lookup: CDR1 LGHNT, CDR2 FRNRAP. Germline trimming cut 2 bases from V and 2 bases from J; bases unmatched to any gene: 18. The DNA for the CDR3 is TGTGCTAGTGGTTTGCTCCCTCTGGGGCTAGCGGGAGTTGGGGCCTACAATGAGCAGTTCTTC. This encodes CASGLLPLGLAGVGAYNEQFF.

The J gene is TRBJ2-1, the V gene TRBV7-2, with TRBD2 matching over 10 bases. The CDR3 is 17 residues long. Trimming took 1 base from V and 7 from J; bases not matched to a gene: 10. The germline gives CDR1 SGHTA, CDR2 FQGNSA. The chain's CDR3 is CASSLDPAGGPVNEQFF. The CDR3 DNA follows: TGTGCCAGCAGCTTAGATCCAGCGGGAGGGCCTGTGAATGAGCAGTTCTTC.

The CDR3 loop reads CASNPGTGAIYEQYF. As DNA, the CDR3 is TGCGCCAGCAACCCCGGGACAGGGGCGATCTACGAGCAGTACTTC. V and J are TRBV10-2 and TRBJ2-7, with 10 bases that match TRBD1. This CDR3 has 15 amino acids. The ends lost 7 bases at V and 3 bases at J; junction bases unmatched: 9. Germline V gene sequence: CDR1 WSHSY, CDR2 SAAADI.

This chain connects TRBV13 to TRBJ2-6; no firm D call. The CDR3 is 14 amino acids. V gave up 5 bases and J gave up 2 bases, with 7 bases separating them. The germline CDR1 and CDR2 sequences are PRHDT and FYEKMQ (reference sequence). CDR3 in amino acids: CASSPRTGANVLTF. The DNA of the CDR3 is TGTGCCAGCAGCCCGCGGACTGGGGCCAACGTCCTGACTTTC.

The chain employs TRBV5-1 and TRBJ1-2, with D possibly matching TRBD1 (5 bases). Trimming shortened V by 0 bases and J by 2 bases, and 8 bases separated the two germline ends. CDR3 length equals 14 residues. Germline CDR1 is SGHRS and CDR2 is YFSETQ. This CDR3 is CASSLVGQNYGYTF. CDR3 bases: TGCGCCAGCAGCTTGGTAGGACAAAACTATGGCTACACCTTC.

The rearrangement links TRBV4-1 to TRBJ2-1; 8 bases match TRBD1. In germline, CDR1 is MGHRA, CDR2 YSYEKL. This CDR3 has 14 residues. V gave up 8 bases and J gave up 7 bases; unmatched junction bases: 10. For the CDR3, the DNA is TGCGCCAGCGCCCCGGACAGGGAGTGGAATGAGCAGTTCTTC. Amino acids: CASAPDREWNEQFF.

This chain joins TRBV19 and TRBJ2-2, with TRBD1 identical over 8 bases. The V and J ends lost 4 bases and 8 bases, in that order; junction bases with no gene match: 9. CDR3 size: 15 residues. Germline loops: CDR1 LNHDA, CDR2 SQIVND (reference sequence). This CDR3 is CASSRQGPIPGELFF. CDR3 nucleotides: TGTGCCAGTAGTAGACAGGGGCCCATCCCGGGGGAGCTGTTTTTT.

V is TRBV27 and J is TRBJ2-7; 8 nucleotides align to TRBD2. This CDR3 comprises 16 residues. V lost 3 bases and J lost 6; bases outside the gene matches: 13. In germline, CDR1 is MNHEY, CDR2 SMNVEV (reference sequence). Here the CDR3 DNA reads TGTGCCAGCAGTTTGGGTCTAAGGGGCGGGGGGCTCGAGCAGTACTTC. This gives the protein CASSLGLRGGGLEQYF.

The V and J genes are TRBV5-6 and TRBJ2-1, with a tentative D call TRBD2 (6 bases). The CDR3 contains 15 residues. Trimming took 2 bases from V and 4 from J, leaving 13 bases between them. Germline lookup yields CDR1 SGHDT and CDR2 YYEEEE. CDR3 in amino acids: CASSFYGGRYNEQFF. The CDR3, as DNA: TGTGCCAGCAGCTTTTACGGGGGTAGGTACAATGAGCAGTTCTTC.

J is TRBJ2-7 and V is TRBV13; TRBD1 matches 10 bases. V gave up 6 bases and J gave up 3 bases; unmatched junction bases: 17. The CDR3 is 18 residues long. The germline V gene has CDR1 PRHDT and CDR2 FYEKMQ (reference sequence). CDR3 protein: CASRAGTGVRLAIYEQYF. The CDR3 bases are TGTGCCAGCAGGGCCGGGACAGGGGTTCGACTAGCCATCTACGAGCAGTACTTC.

This clone has only one observation. For the CDR3, the DNA is TGTGCCAGCAGCGTAACAGGGATCGGGGAGCTGTTTTTT. Translated: CASSVTGIGELFF. This rearrangement joins TRBV9 to TRBJ2-2, with D possibly being TRBD1 (6 bases). Trimming took off 1 base at V and 7 bases at J, with 8 bases between the two ends. Germline V gene data show CDR1 as SGDLS and CDR2 as YYNGEE. The CDR3 is 13 amino acids. Looking up the rest from reference TRBV9 and TRBJ2-2 gives the full variable domain: DSGVTQTPKHLITATGQRVTLRCSPRSGDLSVYWYQQSLDQGLQFLIQYYNGEERAKGNILERFSAQQFPDLHSELNLSSLELGDSALYFCASSVTGIGELFFGEGSRLTVL.

The chain is built from TRBV5-6 and TRBJ2-7; possibly TRBD2 for D (5 bases). CDR1 is SGHDT, CDR2 YYEEEE, per germline. This CDR3 region has 11 residues. V lost 2 bases and J lost 7, with 7 bases in between. CDR3 residues: CASSFGGEQYF. CDR3 nucleotides: TGTGCCAGCAGCTTTGGCGGGGAGCAGTACTTC.

The genes are TRBV4-1 and TRBJ2-2; D might be TRBD1 (5 bases). V was shortened by 0 bases and J by 2 bases, with 19 bases between the two germline ends. The CDR3 has 19 residues. The germline CDR1 and CDR2 sequences are MGHRA and YSYEKL. The CDR3 nucleotides read TGCGCCAGCAGCCAAGAAAGCAGGATCGGGTGGGGCAACACCGGGGAGCTGTTTTTT. It encodes CASSQESRIGWGNTGELFF.

This clone was seen a few times. The chain uses TRBV5-1 and TRBJ2-3; TRBD1 agrees at 9 bases. V was pared by 2 bases and J by 0 bases, with 7 bases of the junction left unmatched. Looked up from germline, CDR1 is SGHRS and CDR2 is YFSETQ. The CDR3 loop spans 17 amino acids. The chain's CDR3 is CASSFLTGGPSTDTQYF. The CDR3 nucleotides are TGCGCCAGCAGCTTTCTAACAGGGGGCCCTAGCACAGATACGCAGTATTTT.

The chain is built from TRBV9 and TRBJ1-3; D call uncertain. The CDR3 spans 15 residues. The V gene's germline CDR1 is SGDLS and CDR2 YYNGEE. Trimming took 0 bases from V and 1 from J, leaving 8 bases between them. The CDR3 DNA reads TGTGCCAGCAGCGTAGCAGGCTCTTCTGGAAACACCATATATTTT. Residues: CASSVAGSSGNTIYF.

In its sample, this clone was seen once. The chain combines TRBV2 with TRBJ2-7; tentatively, D is TRBD1 (5 bases). V shed 1 base and J shed 3 bases, with 10 bases lying between them. Germline-derived CDR1 and CDR2 are SNHLY and FYNNEI. This CDR3 has 14 residues. CDR3 sequence reads: CASSEGQGNYEQYF. DNA of the CDR3: TGTGCCAGCAGTGAAGGGCAGGGAAACTACGAGCAGTACTTC.

V is TRBV7-8 and J is TRBJ1-4; D uncertain. From germline, CDR1 is SGHVS and CDR2 FQNEAQ. V lost 1 base, J lost 6 bases, and 15 bases lay in between. This CDR3 is 16 amino acids long. The DNA of the CDR3 is TGTGCCAGCAGCTTAGGATCCTTCCTGGGAGATGAAAAACTGTTTTTT. Amino acid sequence: CASSLGSFLGDEKLFF.